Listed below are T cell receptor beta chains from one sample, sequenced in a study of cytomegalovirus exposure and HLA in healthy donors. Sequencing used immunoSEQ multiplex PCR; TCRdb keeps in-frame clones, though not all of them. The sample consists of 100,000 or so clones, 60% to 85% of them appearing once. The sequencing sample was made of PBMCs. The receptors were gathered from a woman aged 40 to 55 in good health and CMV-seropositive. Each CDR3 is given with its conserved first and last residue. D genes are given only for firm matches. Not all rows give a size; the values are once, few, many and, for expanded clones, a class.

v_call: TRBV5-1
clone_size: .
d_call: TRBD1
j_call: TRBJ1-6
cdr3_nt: TGCGCCAGCAGCTCCGGGACAGAAAACGGGTCCCTCCACTTT
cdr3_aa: CASSSGTENGSLHF

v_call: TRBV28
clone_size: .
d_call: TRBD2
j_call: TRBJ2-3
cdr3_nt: TGTGCCAGCAGTTCATCTAGCGGGTCAACCGATACGCAGTATTTT
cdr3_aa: CASSSSSGSTDTQYF

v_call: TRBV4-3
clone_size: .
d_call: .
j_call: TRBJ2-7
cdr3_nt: TGCGCCAGCAGCCAAGATCTTTTAGAGGACTCCTACGAGCAGTACTTC
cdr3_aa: CASSQDLLEDSYEQYF

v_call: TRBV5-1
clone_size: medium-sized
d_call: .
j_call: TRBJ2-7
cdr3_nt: TGCGCCAGCAAATATGGGGGCGCGTCCAGCGAGCAGTACTTC
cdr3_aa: CASKYGGASSEQYF

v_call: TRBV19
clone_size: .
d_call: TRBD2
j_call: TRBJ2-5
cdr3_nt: TGTGCCAGTAGTACCACTCGGAGCGGGAGAAAGACCCAGTACTTC
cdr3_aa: CASSTTRSGRKTQYF

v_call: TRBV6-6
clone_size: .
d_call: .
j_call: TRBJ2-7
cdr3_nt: TGTGCCAGCAGTTACGGGCAGCTCAGCTACGAGCAGTACTTC
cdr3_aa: CASSYGQLSYEQYF

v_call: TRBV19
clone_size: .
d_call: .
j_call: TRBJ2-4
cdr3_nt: TGTGCCAGTAGTATATCCCAGTCGGGACTTGCACCCCTCAAAAACATTCAGTACTTC
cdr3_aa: CASSISQSGLAPLKNIQYF

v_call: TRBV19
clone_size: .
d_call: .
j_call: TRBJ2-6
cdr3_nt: TGTGCCAGTAGTGTACAGGGTTCAGAGACTTCTGGGGCCAACGTCCTGACTTTC
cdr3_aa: CASSVQGSETSGANVLTF

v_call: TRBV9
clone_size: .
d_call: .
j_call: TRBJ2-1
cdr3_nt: TGTGCCAGCAGCTTGGGGCTAGACCTTGAGCAGTTCTTC
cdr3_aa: CASSLGLDLEQFF

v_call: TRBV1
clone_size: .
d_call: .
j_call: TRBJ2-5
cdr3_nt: TGCACCAGCAGCCAAGGCCGGGACAGGGTCCTCCAAGAGACCCAGTACTTC
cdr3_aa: CTSSQGRDRVLQETQYF

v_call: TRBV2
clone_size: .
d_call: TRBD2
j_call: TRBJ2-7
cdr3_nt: TGTGCCAGCAGTGAGCAGGCGGGAGGGCCCTACGAGCAGTACTTC
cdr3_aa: CASSEQAGGPYEQYF

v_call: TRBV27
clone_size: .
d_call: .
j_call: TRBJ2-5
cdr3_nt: TGTGCCAGCAGTTTCGACCGGGTAGCGAAGACCCAGTACTTC
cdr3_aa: CASSFDRVAKTQYF

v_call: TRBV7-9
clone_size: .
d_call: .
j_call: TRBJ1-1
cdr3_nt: TGTGCCAGCAGCTTAAACTCGGGTTCTGAAGCTTTCTTT
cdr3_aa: CASSLNSGSEAFF

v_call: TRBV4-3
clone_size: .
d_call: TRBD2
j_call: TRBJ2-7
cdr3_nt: TGCGCCAGCAGCCATTACTTCTCCGGGACTAGCGGGGGAAGCTCCTACGAGCAGTACTTC
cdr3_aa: CASSHYFSGTSGGSSYEQYF

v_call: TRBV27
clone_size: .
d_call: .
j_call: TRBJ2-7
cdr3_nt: TGTGCCAGCGGAAGCGGGCGGCGCTACGAGCAGTACTTC
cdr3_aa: CASGSGRRYEQYF

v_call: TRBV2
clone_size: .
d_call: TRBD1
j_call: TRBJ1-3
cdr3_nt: TGTGCCAGCAGGGCAGACAGGGGAGGAAACACCATATATTTT
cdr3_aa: CASRADRGGNTIYF

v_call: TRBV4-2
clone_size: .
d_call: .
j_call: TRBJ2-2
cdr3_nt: TGTGCCAGCAGCCAAGGAGAAATAAACACCGGGGAGCTGTTTTTT
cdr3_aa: CASSQGEINTGELFF

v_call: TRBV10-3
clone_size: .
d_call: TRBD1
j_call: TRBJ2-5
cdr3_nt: TGTGCCATCAGCGTGGACAGGGGAGCACACCAGGCCCAGTACTTC
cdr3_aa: CAISVDRGAHQAQYF

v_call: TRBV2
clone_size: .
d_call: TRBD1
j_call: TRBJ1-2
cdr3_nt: TGTGCCAGCAGGCTTTCTCCGGGACAGGGGATCTATGGCTACACCTTC
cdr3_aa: CASRLSPGQGIYGYTF

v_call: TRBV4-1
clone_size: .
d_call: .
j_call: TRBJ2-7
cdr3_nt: TGCGCCAGCAGCCAAGATGATGGAGGGCCTAGCGCTACCTCCTACGAGCAGTACTTC
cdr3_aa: CASSQDDGGPSATSYEQYF

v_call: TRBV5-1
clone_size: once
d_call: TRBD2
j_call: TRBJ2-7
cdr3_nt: TGCGCCAGCAGCTTGGAGGGTGGGACGAGCGGGGGTTGGACCTACGAGCAGTACTTC
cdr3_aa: CASSLEGGTSGGWTYEQYF

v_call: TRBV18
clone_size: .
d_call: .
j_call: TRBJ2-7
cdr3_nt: TGTGCCAGCTCACTTTCGACAGACTCCTACGAGCAGTACTTC
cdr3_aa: CASSLSTDSYEQYF

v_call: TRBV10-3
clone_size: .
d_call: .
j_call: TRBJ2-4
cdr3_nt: TGTGCCATCAGTGCGGGACAAACCCTAGCCAAAAACATTCAGTACTTC
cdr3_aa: CAISAGQTLAKNIQYF

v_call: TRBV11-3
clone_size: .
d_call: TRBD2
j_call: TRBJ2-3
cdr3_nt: TGTGCCAGCAGCTTAAGAGTCACTAGCGTTACAGATACGCAGTATTTT
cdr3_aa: CASSLRVTSVTDTQYF

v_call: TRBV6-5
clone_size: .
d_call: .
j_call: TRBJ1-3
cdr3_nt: TGTGCCAGCAGTTACTTTCAGGGCTTAGGCGGAAACACCATATATTTT
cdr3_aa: CASSYFQGLGGNTIYF

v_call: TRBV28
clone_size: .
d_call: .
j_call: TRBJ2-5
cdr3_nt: TGTGCCAGCAGTTTATTAGGCCTCACTAAGTACCAAGAGACCCAGTACTTC
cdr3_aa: CASSLLGLTKYQETQYF

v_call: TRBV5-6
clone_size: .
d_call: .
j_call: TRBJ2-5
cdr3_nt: TGCGCCAGCAGCCTGACGGGGGAAGGGACCCAGTACTTC
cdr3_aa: CASSLTGEGTQYF